This T cell receptor (beta chain) stems from a study of regulatory T cells in long-lasting Graves disease. Study-wide points: The number of shared public clonotypes was higher in persistent patients (roughly 2,800) than new patients (around 960).

Sample time point: persistent/refractory GD, antithyroid drugs over 5 years with positive TRAb. Extracted RNA from PBMCs served as the source of the TCR library. Assembly of TCR beta libraries relied on iRepertoire HTBI primers together with Arm-PCR of CDR3 regions. Via MiXCR, TCRdb re-called the multiplex PCR reads, giving one row per CDR3 protein. The sample has approximately 290,000 distinct CDR3 sequences; roughly 21% are singletons. In the case of this clonotype: The antigen remains unidentified.

Germline V gene lookup returns CDR1 MNHNS and CDR2 SASEGT. This CDR3 contains 15 residues. V lost 6 bases and J lost 4; bases outside the gene matches: 7. The gene calls are TRBV6-1 and TRBJ2-2; 8 bases are shared with TRBD2. This TCR came from a female donor with Graves disease. This specimen consisted of peripheral blood mononuclear cells (PBMCs), obtained when the disease was refractory, from a patient treated with antithyroid drugs. In DNA, the CDR3 is TGTGCCAGCAGAACAGCGGGAGAGACCACCGGGGAGCTGTTTTTT. Protein: CASRTAGETTGELFF.